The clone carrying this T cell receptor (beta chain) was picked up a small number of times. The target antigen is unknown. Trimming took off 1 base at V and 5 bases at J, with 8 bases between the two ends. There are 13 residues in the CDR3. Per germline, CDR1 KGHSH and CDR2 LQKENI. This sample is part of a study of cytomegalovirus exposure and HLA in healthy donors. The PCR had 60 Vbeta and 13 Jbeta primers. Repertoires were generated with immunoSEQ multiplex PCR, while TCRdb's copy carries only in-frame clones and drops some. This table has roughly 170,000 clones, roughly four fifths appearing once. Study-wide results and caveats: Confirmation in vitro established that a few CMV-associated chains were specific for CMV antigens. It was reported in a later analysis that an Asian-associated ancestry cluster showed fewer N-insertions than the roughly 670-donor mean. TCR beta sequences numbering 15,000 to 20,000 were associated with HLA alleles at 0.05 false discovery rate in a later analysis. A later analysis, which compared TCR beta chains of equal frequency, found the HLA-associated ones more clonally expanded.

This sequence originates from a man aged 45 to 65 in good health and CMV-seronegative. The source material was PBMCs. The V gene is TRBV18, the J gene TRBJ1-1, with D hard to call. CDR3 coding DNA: TGTGCCAGCTCACCACAGGGAGATACTGAAGCTTTCTTT. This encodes CASSPQGDTEAFF.